Below, one T cell receptor (beta chain) is given with its context. Its specificity is not known. The sample originates from a study of T-cell reconstitution after alpha-beta-depleted transplantation in children. Overall study findings and caveats: Counts and diversity of T cells one year after transplant came mostly from newly produced T cells.

Unique molecular identifiers tagged the TCRbeta library. TCRdb reprocessed the PCR reads with MiXCR, giving one entry per CDR3 protein. Among about 980,000 distinct CDR3 sequences listed, about 31% were seen once. The germline V gene has CDR1 SGDLS and CDR2 YYNGEE. Unmatched junction bases numbered 10, after V lost 4 bases and J lost 0 bases. The CDR3 consists of 17 residues. V is TRBV9 and J is TRBJ1-3; TRBD1 agrees at 7 bases. Sequencing was performed on PBMCs, mostly from graft donor cells, taken 360 days after TCRalphabeta/CD19-depleted stem cell transplant. The TCR comes from a boy in the first two years of life who had a stem cell transplant for SCID, so the T cells may come from the graft donor. In DNA form, the CDR3 reads TGTGCCAGCAGCCCCCAGGACAGGCTCTACTCTGGAAACACCATATATTTT. Translated, it gives CASSPQDRLYSGNTIYF.